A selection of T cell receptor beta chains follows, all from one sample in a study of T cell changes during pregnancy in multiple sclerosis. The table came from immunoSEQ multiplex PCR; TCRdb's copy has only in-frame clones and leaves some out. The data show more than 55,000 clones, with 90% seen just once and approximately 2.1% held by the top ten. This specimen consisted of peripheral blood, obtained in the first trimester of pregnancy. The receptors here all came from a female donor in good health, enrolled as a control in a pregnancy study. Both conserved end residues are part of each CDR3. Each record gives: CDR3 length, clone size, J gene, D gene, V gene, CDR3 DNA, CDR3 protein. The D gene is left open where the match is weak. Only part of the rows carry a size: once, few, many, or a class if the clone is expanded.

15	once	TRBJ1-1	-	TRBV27	TGTGCCAGCAGTCCCTACACGGCACAGTCTGCTGAAGCTTTCTTT	CASSPYTAQSAEAFF
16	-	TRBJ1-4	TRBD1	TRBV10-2	TGCGCCAGCAGTGGACGACAGGGTCAGGGAGTTGGAAAACTGTTTTTT	CASSGRQGQGVGKLFF
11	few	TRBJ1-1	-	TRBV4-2	TGTGCCAGCAGCCAAGGCAAGGGGGCTTTCTTT	CASSQGKGAFF
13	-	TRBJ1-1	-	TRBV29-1	TGCAGCGCCCGGAGGGATCTGAACACTGAAGCTTTCTTT	CSARRDLNTEAFF
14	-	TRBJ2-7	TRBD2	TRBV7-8	TGTGCCAGCGGAGTTAGCGGGAGCTCCTACGAGCAGTACTTC	CASGVSGSSYEQYF
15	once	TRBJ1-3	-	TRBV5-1	TGCGCCAGCAGCTTGGGCAGGAATTCTGGAAACACCATATATTTT	CASSLGRNSGNTIYF
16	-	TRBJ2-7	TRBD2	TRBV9	TGTGCCAGCAGCCGATCCGGGACTAGCCCCTCTTACGAGCAGTACTTC	CASSRSGTSPSYEQYF
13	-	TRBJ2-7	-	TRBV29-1	TGCAGCGTTCTTGGGGGGAGAACCTACGAGCAGTACTTC	CSVLGGRTYEQYF
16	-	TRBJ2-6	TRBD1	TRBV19	TGTGCCAGTAGTATCAACAGGGGGTCTGGGGCCAACGTCCTGACTTTC	CASSINRGSGANVLTF
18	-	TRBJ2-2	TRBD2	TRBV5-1	TGCGCCAGCAGCTTGGAAACTAGCGGGAGGATGGGCACCGGGGAGCTGTTTTTT	CASSLETSGRMGTGELFF
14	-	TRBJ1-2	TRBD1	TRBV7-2	TGTGCCAGCAGCGGGTACACAGGGGAGGAAGGCTACACCTTC	CASSGYTGEEGYTF
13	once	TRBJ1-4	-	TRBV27	TGTGCCAGCAGTTTATGGCCGGGAGAAAAACTGTTTTTT	CASSLWPGEKLFF
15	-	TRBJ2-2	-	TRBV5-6	TGTGCCAGCAGCGGGGGGACAGATTACACCGGGGAGCTGTTTTTT	CASSGGTDYTGELFF
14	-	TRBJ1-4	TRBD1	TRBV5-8	TGTGCCAGCAGCCAATACAGGGGCCGCGAAAAACTGTTTTTT	CASSQYRGREKLFF
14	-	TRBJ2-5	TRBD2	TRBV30	TGTGCCTGGAGTGTACTAGCGGTAAAAGAGACCCAGTACTTC	CAWSVLAVKETQYF
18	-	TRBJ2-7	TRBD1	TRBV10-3	TGTGCCATCAGCGCCCGGGACAGGGGGCTCAAGCGGGGATTCGAGCAGTACTTC	CAISARDRGLKRGFEQYF
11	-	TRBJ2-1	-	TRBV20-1	TGCAGTGCCCCTAGCTTGGATGAGCAGTTCTTC	CSAPSLDEQFF
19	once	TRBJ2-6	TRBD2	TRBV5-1	TGCGCCAGCAGCGTGGGGACTAGCGGATATTCCTCTGGGGCCAACGTCCTGACTTTC	CASSVGTSGYSSGANVLTF
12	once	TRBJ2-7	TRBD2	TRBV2	TGTGCCAGCCGGGGGGGGGATTACGAGCAGTACTTC	CASRGGDYEQYF
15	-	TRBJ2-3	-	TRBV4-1	TGCGCCAGCAGCCCCTGGGGCTACCCCACAGATACGCAGTATTTT	CASSPWGYPTDTQYF
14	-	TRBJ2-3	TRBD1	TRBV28	TGTGCCAGCAGTTTCGGGGACAGGAAAGATACGCAGTATTTT	CASSFGDRKDTQYF
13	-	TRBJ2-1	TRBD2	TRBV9	TGTGCCAGCAGCCCCGGACTAGCTCGGGAGCAGTTCTTC	CASSPGLAREQFF
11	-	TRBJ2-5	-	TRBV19	TGTGCCAGTAGTGTACAAGAGACCCAGTACTTC	CASSVQETQYF
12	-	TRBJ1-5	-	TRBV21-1	TGTGCCAGCAGCGGCCCGTATCAGCCCCAGCATTTT	CASSGPYQPQHF
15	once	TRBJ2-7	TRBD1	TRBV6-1	TGTGCCAGCAGTAATGGACAGGGGCCCCCCTACGAGCAGTACTTC	CASSNGQGPPYEQYF
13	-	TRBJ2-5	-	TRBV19	TGTGCCAGTAGTCCCTGGGGGGAAGAGACCCAGTACTTC	CASSPWGEETQYF
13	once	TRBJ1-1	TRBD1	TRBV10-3	TGTGCCACCCGGACAGGGGGGAACACTGAAGCTTTCTTT	CATRTGGNTEAFF
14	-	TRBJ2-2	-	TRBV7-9	TGTGCCAGCAGCGCGGGACAGATCACCGGGGAGCTGTTTTTT	CASSAGQITGELFF
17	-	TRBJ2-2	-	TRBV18	TGTGCCAGCTCACAAATGAGGATTGACCGGAACACCGGGGAGCTGTTTTTT	CASSQMRIDRNTGELFF
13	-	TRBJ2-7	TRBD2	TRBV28	TGTGCCAGCACCTCCGGGACTAGAGGCGAGCAGTACTTC	CASTSGTRGEQYF
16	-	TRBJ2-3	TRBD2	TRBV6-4	TGTGCCAGCAGTGAAGGACTAGCGGGGGGCCCAGATACGCAGTATTTT	CASSEGLAGGPDTQYF
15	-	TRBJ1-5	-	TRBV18	TGTGCCAGCTCACCAGCTCCAGGCTTCAATCAGCCCCAGCATTTT	CASSPAPGFNQPQHF
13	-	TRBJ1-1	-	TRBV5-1	TGCGCCAGCAGCTTGGTGTCGGCGGCTGAGGCTTTCTTT	CASSLVSAAEAFF
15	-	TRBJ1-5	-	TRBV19	TGTGCCAGTAGTATTACAGGGACCTTTAATCAGCCCCAGCATTTT	CASSITGTFNQPQHF
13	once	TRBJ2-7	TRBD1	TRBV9	TGTGCCAGCAGCACCATGACAGGGTCCGAGCAGTACTTC	CASSTMTGSEQYF
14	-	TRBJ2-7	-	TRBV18	TGTGCCAGCTCACCAAGCCCATTTGACTACGAGCAGTACTTC	CASSPSPFDYEQYF
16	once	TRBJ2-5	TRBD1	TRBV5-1	TGCGCCAGCAGCTTCTCCGGGACAGGGATCCAAGAGACCCAGTACTTC	CASSFSGTGIQETQYF
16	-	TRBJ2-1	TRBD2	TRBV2	TGTGCCAGCAGACCTACTAGCGGGGGATCCTACAATGAGCAGTTCTTC	CASRPTSGGSYNEQFF
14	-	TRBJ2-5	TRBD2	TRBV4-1	TGCGCCAGCAGCTGGATCGCGGGAGAAGAGACCCAGTACTTC	CASSWIAGEETQYF
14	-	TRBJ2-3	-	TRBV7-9	TGTGCCAGCAGCTTAGCTGGGCAGCTGGATACGCAGTATTTT	CASSLAGQLDTQYF
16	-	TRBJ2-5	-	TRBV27	TGTGCCAGCAGTTTAGGCCCGGGACTCCCCACGCGAGACCAGTACTTC	CASSLGPGLPTRDQYF
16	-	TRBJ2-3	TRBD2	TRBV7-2	TGTGCCAGCAGCTTACTAGCGGGGGCCTCCACAGATACGCAGTATTTT	CASSLLAGASTDTQYF
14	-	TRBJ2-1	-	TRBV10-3	TGTGCCATCAGTGAAGGGGTCTCAGGGAATGAGCAGTTCTTC	CAISEGVSGNEQFF
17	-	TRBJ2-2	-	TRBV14	TGTGCCAGCAGCCAAGTACGGACAGCCTGGAACACCGGGGAGCTGTTTTTT	CASSQVRTAWNTGELFF
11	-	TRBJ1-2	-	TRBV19	TGTGCCACTCAGTCCCCTCCCGGCTACACCTTC	CATQSPPGYTF
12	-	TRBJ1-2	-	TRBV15	TGTGCCACCAGCAGAGAGGGCACAGGCTACACCTTC	CATSREGTGYTF
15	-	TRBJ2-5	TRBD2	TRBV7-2	TGTGCCAGCAGCTTGGTAGCGGGGGGGCAAGAGACCCAGTACTTC	CASSLVAGGQETQYF
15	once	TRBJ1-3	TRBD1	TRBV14	TGTGCCAGCAGCCATCTGACAGGGCGAGAAAACACCATATATTTT	CASSHLTGRENTIYF
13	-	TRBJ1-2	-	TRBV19	TGTGCCAGTAGTATACAGGGAGGTGGTGGCTACACCTTC	CASSIQGGGGYTF
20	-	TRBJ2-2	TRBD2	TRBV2	TGTGCCAGCAGTGGGGAGTCGGGACTAGCGGGATATGCGAACACCGGGGAGCTGTTTTTT	CASSGESGLAGYANTGELFF
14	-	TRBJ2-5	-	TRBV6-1	TGTGCCAGCAGTCAAGTGGGACAACAAGAGACCCAGTACTTC	CASSQVGQQETQYF
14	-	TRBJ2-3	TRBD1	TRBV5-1	TGCGCCAGCAGCACCGGACAGGGCACAGATACGCAGTATTTT	CASSTGQGTDTQYF
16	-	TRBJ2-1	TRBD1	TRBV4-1	TGCGCCAGCAGCCAAGGGCCGGACAGGGGGCACAATGAGCAGTTCTTC	CASSQGPDRGHNEQFF
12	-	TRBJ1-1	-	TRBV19	TGTGCCAGTAGTACCCGGGTATCTGAAGCTTTCTTT	CASSTRVSEAFF
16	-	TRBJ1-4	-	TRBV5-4	TGTGCCAGCAGCTCGACTCCCAAAATCAGGGGTGAAAAACTGTTTTTT	CASSSTPKIRGEKLFF
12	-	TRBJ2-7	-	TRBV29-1	TGCAGCGTTGAGGTGGCGGCCTTTGAGCAGTACTTC	CSVEVAAFEQYF
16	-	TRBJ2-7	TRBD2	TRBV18	TGTGCCAGCTCACCACCGGATCTAGCGGGGGACTACGAGCAGTACTTC	CASSPPDLAGDYEQYF
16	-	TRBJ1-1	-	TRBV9	TGTGCCAGCAGCGTTCTCACAGGATCCGGGAACACTGAAGCTTTCTTT	CASSVLTGSGNTEAFF
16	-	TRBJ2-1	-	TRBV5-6	TGTGCCAGCAGCCTGTATCAGGGGCGTGGTAAAAATGAGCAGTTCTTC	CASSLYQGRGKNEQFF
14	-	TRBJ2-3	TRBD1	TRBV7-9	TGTGCCAGCAGCTCAACAGGGGGCGTAGATACGCAGTATTTT	CASSSTGGVDTQYF